Below are 11 T cell receptor beta chains sequenced from a single sample in a study of cytomegalovirus exposure and HLA in healthy donors. The PCR used 60 Vbeta and 13 Jbeta primers. The protocol was immunoSEQ multiplex PCR, while the TCRdb copy is restricted to in-frame clones and leaves out a portion. The sample yields some 190,000 clones, about 80% seen once. Material: PBMCs. These receptors were taken from a man between 40 and 49 years old in good health and CMV-seropositive.

The V gene is TRBV6-6, the J gene TRBJ2-5, with 11 bases identical to TRBD2. Looked up from germline, CDR1 is MNHNY and CDR2 is SVGAGI (reference sequence). V lost 2 bases to trimming and J lost 4 bases; unmatched junction nucleotides: 6. This CDR3 region has 16 residues. The DNA of the CDR3 is TGTGCCAGCAGTTACACTAGCGGGAGTCGCGGAGAGACCCAGTACTTC. This sequence encodes CASSYTSGSRGETQYF.

The chain uses TRBV28 and TRBJ1-5; a possible D gene is TRBD1 (5 bases). Germline V CDR1 and CDR2: MDHEN, SYDVKM. Trimming cost V 3 bases and J 9 bases, with 15 bases left between them. The length of the CDR3 is 14 residues. For the CDR3, the DNA is TGTGCCAGCAGTTTTCCGTACGCGGGGCCGCCCCAGCATTTT. This encodes CASSFPYAGPPQHF.

This clone was seen only a few times. The V gene is TRBV20-1, the J gene TRBJ1-2, with D hard to call. Germline loops: CDR1 DFQATT, CDR2 SNEGSKA (reference sequence). The length of the CDR3 is 10 residues. Trimming pared 6 bases from V and 5 bases from J, leaving 7 bases between. The CDR3 reads CSAATYGYTF. The CDR3 DNA is TGCAGTGCAGCTACTTATGGCTACACCTTC.

This chain uses TRBV9 with TRBJ1-2; D gene ambiguous. V was trimmed by 3 bases and J by 3 bases, leaving 15 bases between them. Looked up from germline, CDR1 is SGDLS and CDR2 is YYNGEE. The CDR3 covers 15 residues. The CDR3 sequence is CASSGLQGGYYGYTF. CDR3 nucleotide sequence: TGTGCCAGCAGCGGCCTACAAGGAGGCTACTATGGCTACACCTTC.

This clone has just one count. The J gene is TRBJ1-1, the V gene TRBV11-2; TRBD1 matches at 9 bases. Germline assignment: CDR1 SGHAT and CDR2 FQNNGV. The CDR3 extends over 16 amino acids. The V and J ends lost 4 bases and 0 bases, in that order; junction bases with no gene match: 6. CDR3 sequence reads: CASSSGQGRMNTEAFF. Written as DNA, the CDR3 is TGTGCCAGCAGCTCGGGACAGGGTAGAATGAACACTGAAGCTTTCTTT.

The V gene is TRBV1, the J gene TRBJ1-1; TRBD1, the table's D call, was not compared with the DNA. TRBV1 is shown as a pseudogene. This CDR3 is 16 amino acids long. CDR3 amino acids: CTSSRRTGKGNTEAFF. The CDR3 DNA reads TGCACCAGCAGCCGACGGACAGGGAAGGGGAACACTGAAGCTTTCTTT.

This chain connects TRBV7-8 to TRBJ1-3; D uncertain. CDR3 length: 15 residues. The V end was cut by 5 bases, the J end by 2 bases, with 13 bases between. Germline V gene sequence: CDR1 SGHVS, CDR2 FQNEAQ. CDR3 loop: CASSRRVPAGNTIYF. CDR3 DNA: TGTGCCAGCAGCCGTAGAGTCCCCGCTGGAAACACCATATATTTT.

The V and J genes are TRBV5-1 and TRBJ2-1; TRBD2 matches at 8 bases. Germline V lookup: CDR1 SGHRS, CDR2 YFSETQ. The CDR3 totals 15 residues. The ends lost 0 bases at V and 3 bases at J; junction bases unmatched: 2. The CDR3 region is CASSLGAGDYNEQFF. CDR3 coding DNA: TGCGCCAGCAGCTTGGGAGCGGGGGACTACAATGAGCAGTTCTTC.

This chain links TRBV7-9 with TRBJ2-5; 8 positions match TRBD1. Looked up from germline, CDR1 is SEHNR and CDR2 is FQNEAQ (reference sequence). This CDR3 spans 14 amino acids. J lost 2 bases, V lost 6 bases, and 5 bases had no gene match. The CDR3 bases are TGTGCCAGCAGGCCCCGGACAGGGCAAGAGACCCAGTACTTC. It encodes CASRPRTGQETQYF.

This clone was recorded a few times. The chain couples TRBV29-1 to TRBJ2-7; the match to TRBD1 covers 9 bases. Germline V CDR1 and CDR2: SQVTM, ANQGSEA. There are 16 residues in the CDR3. Trimming at V came to 0 bases and at J to 6 bases, leaving 12 bases not matched to a gene. CDR3 DNA sequence: TGCAGCGTTGAAGATCTAGTGGGGACAGGGATTCGCGAGCAGTACTTC. Amino acid sequence: CSVEDLVGTGIREQYF.

This chain joins TRBV5-6 and TRBJ1-2; 9 positions agree with TRBD1. V trimming: 0 bases; J trimming: 8 bases; junction bases outside the gene matches: 11. The CDR3 runs 16 residues. The germline CDR1 and CDR2 sequences are SGHDT and YYEEEE. The CDR3 region is CASSLEFGGQGWGYTF. The CDR3, as DNA: TGTGCCAGCAGCTTGGAGTTCGGGGGACAGGGTTGGGGCTACACCTTC.